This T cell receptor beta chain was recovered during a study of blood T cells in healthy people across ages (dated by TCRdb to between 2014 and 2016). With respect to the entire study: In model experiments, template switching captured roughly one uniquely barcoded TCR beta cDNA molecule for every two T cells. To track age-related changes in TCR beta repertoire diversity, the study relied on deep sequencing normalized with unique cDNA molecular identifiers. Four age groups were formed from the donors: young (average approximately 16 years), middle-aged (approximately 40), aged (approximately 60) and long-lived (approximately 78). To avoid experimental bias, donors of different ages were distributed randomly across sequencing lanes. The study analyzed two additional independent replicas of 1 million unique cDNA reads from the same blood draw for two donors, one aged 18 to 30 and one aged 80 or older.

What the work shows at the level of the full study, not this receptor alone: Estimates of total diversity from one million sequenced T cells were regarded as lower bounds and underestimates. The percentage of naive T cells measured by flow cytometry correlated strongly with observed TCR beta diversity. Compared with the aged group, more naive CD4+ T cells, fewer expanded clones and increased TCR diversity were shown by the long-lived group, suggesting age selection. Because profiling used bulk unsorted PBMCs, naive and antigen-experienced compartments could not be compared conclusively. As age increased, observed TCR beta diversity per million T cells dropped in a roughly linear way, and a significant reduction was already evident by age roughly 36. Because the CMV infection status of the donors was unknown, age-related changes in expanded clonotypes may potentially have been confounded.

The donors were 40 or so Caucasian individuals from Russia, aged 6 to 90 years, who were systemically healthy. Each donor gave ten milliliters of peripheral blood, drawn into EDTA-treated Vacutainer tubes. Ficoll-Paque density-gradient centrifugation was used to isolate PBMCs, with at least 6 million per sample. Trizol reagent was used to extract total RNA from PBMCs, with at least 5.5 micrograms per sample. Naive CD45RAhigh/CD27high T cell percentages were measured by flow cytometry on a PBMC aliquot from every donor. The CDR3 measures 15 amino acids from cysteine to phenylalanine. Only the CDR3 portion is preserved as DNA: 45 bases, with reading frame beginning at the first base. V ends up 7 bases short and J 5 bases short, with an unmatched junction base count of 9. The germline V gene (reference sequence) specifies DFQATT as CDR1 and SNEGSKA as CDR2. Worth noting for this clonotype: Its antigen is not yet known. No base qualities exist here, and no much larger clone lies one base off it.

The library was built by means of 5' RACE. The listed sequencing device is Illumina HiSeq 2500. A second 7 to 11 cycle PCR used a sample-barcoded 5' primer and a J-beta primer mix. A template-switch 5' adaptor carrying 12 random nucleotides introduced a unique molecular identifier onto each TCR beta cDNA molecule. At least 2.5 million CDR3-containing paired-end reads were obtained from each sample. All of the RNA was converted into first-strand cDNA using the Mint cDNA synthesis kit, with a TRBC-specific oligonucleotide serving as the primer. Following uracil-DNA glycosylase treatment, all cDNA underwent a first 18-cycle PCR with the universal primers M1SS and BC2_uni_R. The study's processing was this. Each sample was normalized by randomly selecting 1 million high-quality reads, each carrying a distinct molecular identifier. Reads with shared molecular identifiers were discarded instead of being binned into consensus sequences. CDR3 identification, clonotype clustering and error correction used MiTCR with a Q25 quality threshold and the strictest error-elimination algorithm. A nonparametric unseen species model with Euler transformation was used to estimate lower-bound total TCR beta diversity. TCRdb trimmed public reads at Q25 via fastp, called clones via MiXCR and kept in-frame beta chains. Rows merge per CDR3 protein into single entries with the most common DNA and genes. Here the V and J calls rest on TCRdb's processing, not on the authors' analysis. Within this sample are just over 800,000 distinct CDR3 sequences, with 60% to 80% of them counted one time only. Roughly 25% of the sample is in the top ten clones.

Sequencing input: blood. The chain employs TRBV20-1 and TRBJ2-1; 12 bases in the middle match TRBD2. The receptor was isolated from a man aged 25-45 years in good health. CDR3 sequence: CSVSAGLAGNNEQFF. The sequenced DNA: TGCAGTGTATCGGCGGGACTAGCGGGTAACAATGAGCAGTTCTTC.